Shown below are 32 T cell receptor beta chains from a single sample sequenced in a study of blood T cells in healthy people across ages. For the second PCR, which ran for about 7 to 11 cycles, a sample-barcoded 5' primer and a J-beta primer mix were used. Each CDR3 protein is one row after TCRdb ran MiXCR on the 5' RACE reads. This table has 1.5 million to 2 million distinct CDR3 sequences, 49% appearing once. Sequencing was carried out using blood. Source of these receptors: a woman between 35 and 50 years old in good health.

V usage is TRBV27 and J usage is TRBJ2-3; D gene unclear. Trimming pared 6 bases from V and 1 base from J, leaving 11 bases between. Germline CDR1 MNHEY, CDR2 SMNVEV (reference sequence). The CDR3 is made up of 14 amino acids. The CDR3 DNA follows: TGTGCCAGCAGCCAACTTCGGGGCACAGATACGCAGTATTTT. Protein: CASSQLRGTDTQYF.

This rearrangement joins TRBV6-6 to TRBJ2-5; D possibly corresponds to TRBD2 (7 bases). Germline V CDR1 and CDR2: MNHNY, SVGAGI (reference sequence). The CDR3 consists of 15 residues. Between the trimmed V and J ends, which lost 0 bases and 5 bases, there was a span of 13 bases. CDR3 sequence reads: CASSYSGGAGETQYF. CDR3 nucleotides: TGTGCCAGCAGTTACTCAGGGGGGGCCGGTGAGACCCAGTACTTC.

This clonotype was recorded only once. The V and J genes are TRBV12-3 or TRBV12-4 and TRBJ2-3, with D possibly being TRBD2 (5 bases). The V and J ends lost 6 bases and 2 bases respectively, with 18 bases between them. This CDR3 region has 16 residues. CDR3 protein: CASRPQEGLVTDTQYF. In DNA form, the CDR3 reads TGTGCCAGCAGACCCCAAGAGGGATTAGTCACAGATACGCAGTATTTT.

This clonotype has only a few counts. The chain links TRBV27 to TRBJ2-4; perhaps TRBD1 as D (5 bases). Germline CDR1 reads MNHEY; CDR2 reads SMNVEV (reference sequence). This CDR3 has 14 residues. Trimming cost V 6 bases and J 1 base, with 10 bases left between them. The CDR3 is CASSLAGAKNIQYF. The DNA of the CDR3 is TGTGCCAGCAGCTTAGCAGGGGCCAAAAACATTCAGTACTTC.

The rearrangement joins TRBV9 to TRBJ2-3, with D perhaps TRBD2 (7 bases). From germline, CDR1 is SGDLS and CDR2 YYNGEE. Trimming took 0 bases from V and 5 from J, leaving 16 bases between them. This CDR3 contains 16 residues. The CDR3 spells CASSVVVGGLGDTQYF. CDR3 DNA: TGTGCCAGCAGCGTAGTGGTGGGGGGGCTTGGAGATACGCAGTATTTT. Filled out from reference TRBV9 and TRBJ2-3, the complete variable domain reads DSGVTQTPKHLITATGQRVTLRCSPRSGDLSVYWYQQSLDQGLQFLIQYYNGEERAKGNILERFSAQQFPDLHSELNLSSLELGDSALYFCASSVVVGGLGDTQYFGPGTRLTVL.

J is TRBJ1-5 and V is TRBV20-1; D unclear. V was cut by 6 bases and J by 3 bases, with 15 bases left in between. This CDR3 has 14 amino acids. Per germline, CDR1 DFQATT and CDR2 SNEGSKA (reference sequence). The CDR3 DNA reads TGCAGTGCCCTCGACCCCTCCGCCAATCAGCCCCAGCATTTT. Amino acid sequence: CSALDPSANQPQHF.

This clonotype occurred many times. The chain employs TRBV7-4 and TRBJ2-7; TRBD1 might be the D (6 bases). Germline V CDR1 and CDR2: SGHVT, SQSDAQ. V shed 1 base and J shed 0 bases, with 16 bases lying between them. The CDR3 covers 17 residues. The CDR3 spells CASSLDPGQPSSYEQYF. The CDR3 DNA follows: TGTGCCAGCAGCTTAGACCCAGGACAGCCCAGCTCCTACGAGCAGTACTTC.

The chain recombines TRBV4-2 with TRBJ1-2; TRBD1 matches at 9 bases. J was trimmed by 7 bases and V by 3 bases; bases with no gene match: 6. Germline V gives CDR1 LGHNA, CDR2 YNFKEQ. This CDR3 has 14 residues. CDR3 amino acids: CASSQDRGRRGYTF. CDR3 nucleotides: TGTGCCAGCAGCCAGGACAGGGGAAGGCGTGGCTACACCTTC.

The chain recombines TRBV5-1 with TRBJ1-2, with D maybe TRBD1 (5 bases). V lost 3 bases and J 8 bases, leaving 17 bases between the germline ends. Germline V lookup: CDR1 SGHRS, CDR2 YFSETQ. This CDR3 is built from 14 residues. As DNA, the CDR3 is TGCGCCAGCAGCTACTCCGGGACGGTGGGGGGCTACACCTTC. The encoded protein is CASSYSGTVGGYTF.

V usage is TRBV28 and J usage is TRBJ2-3; 11 nucleotides align to TRBD2. The CDR3 length is 16 residues. Germline CDR1 is MDHEN and CDR2 is SYDVKM. V trimming: 6 bases; J trimming: 0 bases; junction bases outside the gene matches: 5. CDR3 loop: CASSISGGDSTDTQYF. The CDR3, as DNA: TGTGCCAGCAGCATTAGCGGGGGGGACAGCACAGATACGCAGTATTTT.

In its sample, this clonotype was seen once. The V call is TRBV6-2 or TRBV6-3, the J call TRBJ2-3; D possibly corresponds to TRBD2 (5 bases). The CDR3 runs 17 residues. Between the trimmed V and J ends, which lost 6 bases and 2 bases, there was a span of 21 bases. CDR1 is MNHEY, CDR2 SVGEGT, per germline. The CDR3 DNA is TGTGCCAGCAGCCGACGTCTAGCTCCGAGGGACACAGATACGCAGTATTTT. Its translation is CASSRRLAPRDTDTQYF.

The chain joins TRBV10-3 to TRBJ1-1; D unresolved. Germline CDR1 and CDR2: ENHRY and SYGVKD. The CDR3 consists of 11 residues. Trimming removed 11 bases at V and 4 bases at J, with 11 bases between. The CDR3 region is CAAEDGTEAFF. The CDR3 DNA is TGTGCCGCAGAAGATGGCACTGAAGCTTTCTTT.

This clonotype was seen a few times. The rearrangement joins TRBV7-2 to TRBJ2-7; D tentatively fits TRBD1 or TRBD2 (6 bases each). V lost 4 bases to trimming and J lost 2 bases, with 15 bases between them. This CDR3 region has 15 residues. Germline CDR1 is SGHTA and CDR2 is FQGNSA. The CDR3 DNA follows: TGTGCCAGCAGCTACGAACGGGGGCCTCCCTACGAGCAGTACTTC. Translated: CASSYERGPPYEQYF. The whole variable domain, remainder taken from reference TRBV7-2 and TRBJ2-7, is GAGVSQSPSNKVTEKGKDVELRCDPISGHTALYWYRQSLGQGLEFLIYFQGNSAPDKSGLPSDRFSAERTGGSVSTLTIQRTQQEDSAVYLCASSYERGPPYEQYFGPGTRLTVT.

J is TRBJ1-2 and V is TRBV6-1, with D uncertain. Germline V gene lookup returns CDR1 MNHNS and CDR2 SASEGT. CDR3 length: 12 amino acids. V was shortened by 0 bases and J by 6 bases, with 5 bases between the two germline ends. The CDR3 DNA follows: TGTGCCAGCAGTGAAGCGGTGGATGGCTACACCTTC. Amino acid sequence: CASSEAVDGYTF.

DNA of the CDR3: TGTGCCTCCCAGAGCAGTCCCAGTACCCAGTACTTC. This gives the protein CASQSSPSTQYF. The genes are TRBV6-1 and TRBJ2-5, with no clear D. The CDR3 is 12 residues long. Germline lookup yields CDR1 MNHNS and CDR2 SASEGT. V was clipped by 11 bases and J by 8 bases, with 18 bases between them.

The V gene is TRBV6-6, the J gene TRBJ1-1; a possible D gene is TRBD1 (5 bases). The germline CDR1 and CDR2 sequences are MNHNY and SVGAGI (reference sequence). The V and J ends lost 6 bases and 4 bases respectively, with 12 bases between them. CDR3 size: 13 residues. In DNA, the CDR3 is TGTGCCAGCAGCACTCAGGGCTTCACTGAAGCTTTCTTT. Its protein is CASSTQGFTEAFF.

This clonotype was detected a few times. The rearrangement uses TRBV11-2 and TRBJ2-5; 10 bases are a match to TRBD1. CDR1 SGHAT and CDR2 FQNNGV come from the germline V gene. The CDR3 consists of 17 residues. V dropped 0 bases and J dropped 3; count of bases not matched to a gene: 7. CDR3: CASSLDLDRGPEETQYF. The CDR3 DNA reads TGTGCCAGCAGCTTAGATCTAGACAGGGGGCCGGAAGAGACCCAGTACTTC.

This chain joins TRBV20-1 and TRBJ1-5; a weak D match, TRBD1 (5 bases). The germline CDR1 and CDR2 sequences are DFQATT and SNEGSKA (reference sequence). Deletions cut 4 bases from V and 3 bases from J, with 7 bases between. The CDR3 is made up of 12 amino acids. Here the CDR3 reads CSANRYNQPQHF. CDR3 nucleotides: TGCAGTGCTAACAGGTACAATCAGCCCCAGCATTTT.

This clonotype was counted between two and nine times. This chain uses TRBV4-3 with TRBJ2-2; weak D call: TRBD1 (6 bases). CDR1 LGHNA and CDR2 YSLEER come from the germline V gene. This CDR3 has 16 amino acids. Between the trimmed V and J ends, which lost 0 bases and 6 bases, there was a span of 14 bases. The CDR3 bases are TGCGCCAGCAGCCAAGACGAGGGGGAGAGGCCCGGGGAGCTGTTTTTT. This sequence encodes CASSQDEGERPGELFF.

The chain joins TRBV20-1 to TRBJ2-3, with 8 bases fitting TRBD1. V was pared by 3 bases and J by 5 bases, with 10 bases of the junction left unmatched. Per the germline V gene, CDR1 is DFQATT and CDR2 is SNEGSKA (reference sequence). The CDR3 has 15 amino acids. DNA for the CDR3: TGCAGTGCTAGCCATCTTCAGGGGGCAGGAGATACGCAGTATTTT. Translated: CSASHLQGAGDTQYF.

This sequence joins TRBV5-1 and TRBJ2-3; TRBD2 is a possible D gene (5 bases). Trimming took 0 bases from V and 2 from J, leaving 13 bases between them. The germline gives CDR1 SGHRS, CDR2 YFSETQ. The CDR3 extends over 16 amino acids. CDR3 DNA sequence: TGCGCCAGCAGCTTGGCCGCTAGCAGGATCACAGATACGCAGTATTTT. This gives the protein CASSLAASRITDTQYF.

This chain links TRBV6-2 or TRBV6-3 with TRBJ1-5; TRBD1 matches 9 bases. Trimming cost V 4 bases and J 1 base; bases outside gene matches: 5. From germline, CDR1 is MNHEY and CDR2 SVGEGT. The CDR3 has 16 residues. CDR3 residues: CASSWGTGRSNQPQHF. CDR3 nucleotide sequence: TGTGCCAGCAGTTGGGGGACAGGGCGGAGCAATCAGCCCCAGCATTTT.

V and J are TRBV28 and TRBJ2-3; weak D call: TRBD1 (6 bases). V lost 10 bases and J 8 bases, leaving 19 bases between the germline ends. Germline V gene data show CDR1 as MDHEN and CDR2 as SYDVKM. The CDR3 length is 13 residues. In DNA, the CDR3 is TGTGCCACCCGACAGGATCGTGGGGGTACGCAGTATTTT. Translation gives CATRQDRGGTQYF.

This clonotype was seen only a few times. This chain links TRBV11-2 with TRBJ2-3; D is perhaps TRBD2 (6 bases). V lost 0 bases and J lost 5, with 12 bases in between. The CDR3 has 15 residues. Germline lookup yields CDR1 SGHAT and CDR2 FQNNGV. Here the CDR3 reads CASSLERLAIDTQYF. As DNA, the CDR3 is TGTGCCAGCAGCTTAGAAAGGCTAGCGATAGATACGCAGTATTTT.

This chain joins TRBV20-1 and TRBJ2-1, with D possibly matching TRBD1 (6 bases). The V gene's germline CDR1 is DFQATT and CDR2 SNEGSKA (reference sequence). The CDR3 has 15 amino acids. Deletions cut 2 bases from V and 0 bases from J, with 11 bases between. The CDR3 protein is CSARTQTGSYNEQFF. The CDR3 coding sequence is TGCAGTGCTAGAACACAGACAGGCTCCTACAATGAGCAGTTCTTC.

This clonotype was counted between two and nine times. V gene TRBV20-1 combines with J gene TRBJ2-3; D possibly corresponds to TRBD1 (5 bases). Germline lookup yields CDR1 DFQATT and CDR2 SNEGSKA (reference sequence). V was clipped by 5 bases and J by 0 bases, with 12 bases between them. CDR3 length: 14 residues. The CDR3: CSAVDTYSTDTQYF. Here the CDR3 DNA reads TGCAGTGCTGTGGACACCTATAGCACAGATACGCAGTATTTT.

The chain employs TRBV6-2 or TRBV6-3 and TRBJ2-7; TRBD1 matches at 8 bases. The CDR3 is made up of 19 amino acids. Germline loops: CDR1 MNHEY, CDR2 SVGEGT. V was clipped by 8 bases and J by 3 bases; unmatched bases: 24. CDR3 sequence reads: CASSTTEITYRDRIYEQYF. The CDR3 nucleotides read TGTGCCAGCTCGACTACGGAAATTACCTACCGGGACAGGATCTACGAGCAGTACTTC.

This clonotype occurred a few times. J is TRBJ2-5 and V is TRBV25-1; 7 bases line up with TRBD1. Germline V gene data show CDR1 as MGHDK and CDR2 as SYGVNS. V gave up 4 bases and J gave up 5 bases; unmatched junction bases: 1. This CDR3 has 12 amino acids. CDR3 residues: CASSGDSETQYF. The CDR3, as DNA: TGTGCCAGCAGTGGGGACAGTGAGACCCAGTACTTC.

The rearrangement joins TRBV21-1 to TRBJ1-1; TRBD1, the D gene given by the table, was not confirmed from the DNA. TRBV21-1 has pseudogene status. CDR3 size: 16 residues. CDR3 bases: TGTGCCAGCAGCAAAGATAGTGAGGGGGGAAACACTGAAGCTTTCTTT. Translation: CASSKDSEGGNTEAFF.

The gene calls are TRBV6-5 and TRBJ2-7; possibly TRBD1 for D (6 bases). Germline V lookup: CDR1 MNHEY, CDR2 SVGAGI. V was clipped by 2 bases and J by 6 bases, with 17 bases between them. The CDR3 sequence is 15 residues long. CDR3 residues: CASSYLRVTGREQYF. In DNA, the CDR3 is TGTGCCAGCAGTTACCTCCGGGTCACAGGGCGCGAGCAGTACTTC.

This clonotype was seen at least ten times. This chain links TRBV7-9 with TRBJ2-5; TRBD1 matches 8 bases. Looked up from germline, CDR1 is SEHNR and CDR2 is FQNEAQ (reference sequence). V lost 5 bases to trimming and J lost 2 bases; unmatched junction nucleotides: 1. The CDR3 covers 13 residues. The chain's CDR3 is CASSGQGQETQYF. DNA of the CDR3: TGTGCCAGCAGCGGACAGGGACAAGAGACCCAGTACTTC.

This clonotype turned up a few times. V gene TRBV12-3 or TRBV12-4 combines with J gene TRBJ2-4, with no clear D. The end of the DNA aligns better with TRBJ2-5, so the J call may be wrong. This CDR3 spans 14 amino acids. CDR3 amino acids: CASSSPAKKETQYF. The CDR3 bases are TGTGCCAGCAGTTCTCCTGCAAAGAAGGAGACCCAGTACTTC.